The clone carrying this T cell receptor (beta chain) was seen only once. Its antigen is not identified. The TCR-sequenced patients were a few responders to pembrolizumab. Generated by immunoSEQ multiplex PCR, the TCRdb table keeps only in-frame clones and is missing some. The profile shows some 110,000 clones, roughly 80% of them singletons. This specimen comes from a study of PD-1 blockade in mismatch repair-deficient tumors. Overall study: Patients had approximately 11 mismatch repair-deficient cancer types and were previously treated and progressing.

Losses at the gene ends were 3 bases for V and 7 bases for J; bases not matched to a gene: 7. Germline V gene lookup returns CDR1 KGHSH and CDR2 LQKENI. CDR3 length: 16 amino acids. Study outcomes and limitations: Rapid post-treatment expansion, then contraction, generally preceding radiologic response, marked tumor-resident clones.

The chain links TRBV18 to TRBJ2-7, with TRBD2 matching over 15 bases. The sequencing here drew on peripheral blood, taken 60 weeks after starting pembrolizumab. The clonotype originates from an adult with mismatch repair-deficient cancer. The CDR3 sequence: CASSPMGLAGGFEQYF. For the CDR3, the DNA is TGTGCCAGCTCACCGATGGGACTAGCGGGAGGATTTGAGCAGTACTTC.